Listed below are T cell receptor beta chains from one sample, sequenced in a study of blood T cell repertoires in COVID-19. Profiling relied on immunoSEQ multiplex PCR, and the TCRdb table lists in-frame clones only, not all of them. Seen here are a few hundred thousand clones, approximately 86% observed once, and the top ten hold 4.1%. Sequencing used peripheral blood. The source is a woman aged 45 to 65 with active or convalescent COVID-19. CDR3s include the opening cysteine and the closing phenylalanine or tryptophan. D genes are given only for firm matches. Expanded clones get a size class; other rows say once, few or many, or leave the size out.

>TRBD1|-|TRBV5-4|TRBJ2-3
TGTGCCAGCAGCTTCGGGGACAGGGCCTCCACAGATACGCAGTATTTT
CASSFGDRASTDTQYF
>-|-|TRBV18|TRBJ2-1
TGTGCCAGCTCACCGGGGCCCTACAATGAGCAGTTCTTC
CASSPGPYNEQFF
>TRBD1|few|TRBV15|TRBJ2-7
TGTGCCACCAGCAGACGATTTGGACAGGGCTACGAGCAGTACTTC
CATSRRFGQGYEQYF
>-|-|TRBV27|TRBJ2-3
TGTGCCAGCGGGCTAGCCATCACAGATACGCAGTATTTT
CASGLAITDTQYF
>TRBD1|-|TRBV2|TRBJ2-1
TGTGCCAGCAGCCCGGGACAGAACAATGAGCAGTTCTTC
CASSPGQNNEQFF
>TRBD1|-|TRBV19|TRBJ1-5
TGTGCCAGTAGTATCTGGCAGGGGGCGGGCAATCAGCCCCAGCATTTT
CASSIWQGAGNQPQHF
>-|-|TRBV19|TRBJ1-2
TGTGCCAGTAGTCCCGGACTGAGATATGGCTACACCTTC
CASSPGLRYGYTF
>TRBD2|-|TRBV9|TRBJ2-2
TGTGCCAGCAGCGTAGAAGCGGGAGGGTTTCCCGGGGAGCTGTTTTTT
CASSVEAGGFPGELFF
>-|-|TRBV7-9|TRBJ1-2
TGTGCCAGCAGCCCCTATTTGAGGCGAAGTGGCAGGGCCTTCTATGGCTACACCTTC
CASSPYLRRSGRAFYGYTF
>TRBD2|-|TRBV25-1|TRBJ2-1
TGTGCCAGCAGCTTGCTAGCGGGAGTAGACAATGAGCAGTTCTTC
CASSLLAGVDNEQFF
>TRBD2|-|TRBV5-1|TRBJ2-1
TGCGCCAGCAGCTTCGGACTAGCGGGAGGACTGTACAATGAGCAGTTCTTC
CASSFGLAGGLYNEQFF
>-|-|TRBV28|TRBJ1-2
TGTGCCAGCAGTTCTGGGCCGCAAGCTAACTATGGCTACACCTTC
CASSSGPQANYGYTF
>-|-|TRBV28|TRBJ1-4
TGTGCCAGCAGTTCCGCCGGGACACTGGGAGAAAAACTGTTTTTT
CASSSAGTLGEKLFF
>-|-|TRBV4-1|TRBJ2-3
TGCGCCAGCAGCGGACGGAGGGGTACCTCCGATACGCAGTATTTT
CASSGRRGTSDTQYF
>TRBD2|-|TRBV2|TRBJ2-1
TGTGCCAGCAGCTGGACTAGCGCGTACAATGAGCAGTTCTTC
CASSWTSAYNEQFF
>-|-|TRBV6-4|TRBJ1-1
TGTGCCAGCAGTGACGGAGGGGAAGCTTTCTTT
CASSDGGEAFF